Described below is a single T cell receptor (beta chain) sequence and its context. It has no known antigen specificity. The sample holds no much larger clone one base away, and base qualities are not on file. The data were taken from a study (dated by TCRdb to the mid-2010s). About the investigation overall: The study set out to test whether tumor-infiltrating Tregs in breast cancer get recruited from blood Tregs or are instead converted in situ from other CD4+ T cell subsets. General findings and caveats noted by the study authors: Tumor-infiltrating Treg TCR alpha and beta sequences overlapped most with tumor naive CD4+ T cells, then with blood naive CD4+ T cells. The TCR gene usage of tumor memory CD4+ T cells clustered together with blood and lymph node memory CD4+ cells and with lymph node naive CD4+ cells. The validation in the larger cohort was limited to a single TCR beta V-J rearrangement instead of whole repertoires.

Full-length TCR variable regions were amplified by 5' RACE PCR with constant-region reverse primers, and semi-nested PCR with Nested Universal Primer A was subsequently performed. Using the ReliaPrep RNA Cell Miniprep System, total RNA was extracted, and the SMARTer RACE 5'/3' Kit was then used to reverse transcribe the RNA into 5'RACE-ready cDNA. Multiplex adaptors were used to barcode the full-length TCR alpha and beta libraries, which were then sequenced on an Illumina MiSeq. The authors' pipeline ran thus. For each of nine subset-tissue groups, sequencing data from the five patients were pooled, and the groups were then compared using unsupervised clustering of TCR gene usage. Repertoire similarity was calculated with the Morisita-Horn index, weighting shared sequences by their contribution to each repertoire. Using fastp trimming at Q25 and MiXCR clonotype assembly, TCRdb reanalyzed the public sequencing data and kept in-frame beta chains. Rows merge per CDR3 protein into single entries with the most common DNA and genes. TCRdb assigned the V and J calls; the authors' analysis was not used. Here the sample has 50,000 to 80,000 distinct CDR3 sequences; under 25% occur a single time. The leading ten clones occupy over 2.5% of the sample.

The memory CD4+ T cell population was isolated based on a CD4+CD45RO+CD25- phenotype. Tregs, naive and memory CD4+ T cells from tumor, blood and ipsilateral draining lymph nodes of a handful of breast cancer patients underwent full-length TCR alpha and beta sequencing. Tumor tissue and lymph nodes obtained by ipsilateral axillary dissection were perfused with PBS, cut into small pieces and digested using collagenase I and hyaluronidase. Mononuclear cells from lymph nodes or 50 to 60 ml of peripheral blood were isolated by Ficoll density gradient centrifugation. FACS confirmed that the sorted cell populations were more than 90% pure. The V end gives up 0 bases and the J end 7 bases, leaving 7 bases in the junction not matched to a gene. CDR1 and CDR2 were assigned from the germline V gene as SGHDT and YYEEEE. The CDR3 runs 14 residues from the cysteine to the phenylalanine. Only the CDR3 part of the read is kept: 42 bases, read in frame from the first base.

The chain uses TRBV5-6 and TRBJ2-7, with 7 junctional bases fitting TRBD1. Material for sequencing was memory CD4+ T cells sorted from a lymph node. The sample's cell subset or site, from its label and the paper: memory CD4+ T cells, CD4+CD45RO+CD25-. The sequence was obtained from a female donor with breast cancer. The CDR3 loop reads CASSLGGRQGEQYF. The nucleotide sequence is TGTGCCAGCAGCTTGGGTGGGCGACAGGGTGAGCAGTACTTC. Here the CDR3 is joined to the reference TRBV5-6 and TRBJ2-7 genes, and the full variable domain is: DAGVTQSPTHLIKTRGQQVTLRCSPKSGHDTVSWYQQALGQGPQFIFQYYEEEERQRGNFPDRFSGHQFPNYSSELNVNALLLGDSALYLCASSLGGRQGEQYFGPGTRLTVT.